These 7 T cell receptor beta chains came from one sample sequenced in a study of blood T cells in healthy people across ages. A second PCR, run for about 6 to 11 cycles, used a sample-barcoded 5' primer plus a J-beta primer mix. Each CDR3 protein gets one entry after TCRdb re-called the 5' RACE reads with MiXCR. The sample comprises about 970,000 distinct CDR3 sequences, roughly 51% of which are singletons, and about 21% rests with the top ten. The specimen was blood. These receptors came from a woman aged 55-75 years in good health.

To note about this clonotype: At one end, the junction sequence differs from germline, possibly due to a read error. The V call is TRBV5-1, the J call TRBJ2-7; D perhaps matches TRBD1 (5 bases). CDR1 is SGHRS, CDR2 YFSETQ, per germline. This CDR3 has 13 residues. DNA of the CDR3: TGCGCCAGCATCTTGGAACAGGACTACGAGCAGTACTTC. This codes for CASILEQDYEQYF.

This sequence joins TRBV4-1 and TRBJ2-3, with 8 nucleotides matching TRBD2. Germline CDR1 and CDR2: MGHRA and YSYEKL. J gave up 5 bases and V 1 base, and 8 bases lay outside the gene matches. This CDR3 has 16 amino acids. The CDR3 sequence: CASSQVRAGAGDTQYF. CDR3 in DNA: TGCGCCAGCAGCCAAGTGCGAGCGGGAGCTGGAGATACGCAGTATTTT.

In this sample, this clonotype turned up a few times. The V and J genes are TRBV6-2 or TRBV6-3 and TRBJ2-1; D perhaps matches TRBD2 (5 bases). The DNA end lines up better with TRBJ2-7; the J call may be wrong. Per germline, CDR1 MNHEY and CDR2 SVGEGT. The CDR3 sequence is 14 residues long. The CDR3 loop is CASSYFRTPLEQYF. The CDR3 DNA follows: TGTGCCAGCAGTTACTTCCGGACTCCGCTGGAGCAGTACTTC.

With regard to this clonotype: One end of the junction is discordant with germline, which a read error may explain. V is TRBV6-2 or TRBV6-3 and J is TRBJ2-5; D may be TRBD2 (6 bases). The J call may be incorrect, as the DNA end agrees better with TRBJ2-7. Germline values: CDR1 MNHEY, CDR2 SVGEGT. This CDR3 spans 15 amino acids. CDR3 bases: TGTACCAGCAGTTTTTCGGCGGGAACTTCAAGCGAGCAGTACTTC. The encoded protein is CTSSFSAGTSSEQYF.

There are a few counts of this clonotype. The chain has TRBV29-1 and TRBJ1-4, with a tentative D call TRBD1 (5 bases). V was pared by 7 bases and J by 0 bases, with 9 bases between. Germline-derived CDR1 and CDR2 are SQVTM and ANQGSEA. This CDR3 is 13 amino acids long. This CDR3 reads CSARAATNEKLFF. The CDR3 nucleotides read TGCAGCGCCAGGGCAGCAACTAATGAAAAACTGTTTTTT. The complete variable domain, with remaining parts taken from reference TRBV29-1 and TRBJ1-4, reads SAVISQKPSRDICQRGTSLTIQCQVDSQVTMMFWYRQQPGQSLTLIATANQGSEATYESGFVIDKFPISRPNLTFSTLTVSNMSPEDSSIYLCSARAATNEKLFFGSGTQLSVL.

The table lists this clonotype with a count of one. This sequence joins TRBV12-3 or TRBV12-4 and TRBJ1-5; weak D call: TRBD1 (6 bases). This CDR3 contains 13 residues. V was cut by 6 bases and J by 6 bases, with 12 bases left in between. The CDR3 DNA follows: TGTGCCAGCAGCCGCCGGGACATTCAGCCCCAGCATTTT. Translated: CASSRRDIQPQHF.

This clonotype appeared a few times. The rearrangement joins TRBV28 to TRBJ2-7, with TRBD2 identical over 7 bases. The germline CDR1 and CDR2 sequences are MDHEN and SYDVKM. V trimming: 5 bases; J trimming: 0 bases; junction bases outside the gene matches: 7. The CDR3 loop spans 15 amino acids. The CDR3 spells CASSASSGYSYEQYF. The DNA for the CDR3 is TGTGCCAGCAGTGCTTCTAGCGGTTACTCCTACGAGCAGTACTTC.